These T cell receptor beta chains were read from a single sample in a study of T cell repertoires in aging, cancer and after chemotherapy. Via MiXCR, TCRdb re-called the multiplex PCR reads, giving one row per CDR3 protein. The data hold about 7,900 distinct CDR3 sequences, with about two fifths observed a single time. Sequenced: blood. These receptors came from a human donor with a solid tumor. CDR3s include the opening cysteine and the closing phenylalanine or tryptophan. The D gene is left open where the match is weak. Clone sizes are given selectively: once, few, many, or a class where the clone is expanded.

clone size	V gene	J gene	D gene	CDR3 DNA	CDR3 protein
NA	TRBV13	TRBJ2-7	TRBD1	TGTGCCAGCAGCCCGAATATTAACCGGGACAGGGTATCCTACGAGCAGTACTTC	CASSPNINRDRVSYEQYF
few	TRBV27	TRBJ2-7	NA	TGTGCCAGCAGTTTGGGCACCCCCTACGAGCAGTACTTC	CASSLGTPYEQYF
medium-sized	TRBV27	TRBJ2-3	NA	TGTGCCAGCAGTTTATGGGGAGATACGCAGTATTTT	CASSLWGDTQYF
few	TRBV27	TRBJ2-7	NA	TGTGCCAGCAGTTTAACGATCTACGAGCAGTACTTC	CASSLTIYEQYF
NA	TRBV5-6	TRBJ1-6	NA	TGTGCCAGCAGCTTGGGAGGGGCGAATAATTCACCCCTCCACTTT	CASSLGGANNSPLHF
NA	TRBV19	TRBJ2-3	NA	TGTGCCAGTAGTGGCGGTTTCCTCGGGGCAGATACGCAGTATTTT	CASSGGFLGADTQYF
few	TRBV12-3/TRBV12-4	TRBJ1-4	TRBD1	TGTGCCAGCAGTTGGACAGGGAACGAAAAACTGTTTTTT	CASSWTGNEKLFF
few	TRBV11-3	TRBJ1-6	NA	TGTGCCAGCAGCGAACCCGGGACTTATAATTCACCCCTCCACTTT	CASSEPGTYNSPLHF
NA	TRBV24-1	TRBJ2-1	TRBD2	TGTGCCACCAGTGATTCCGGGACTAGCGGGGCCAATGAGCAGTTCTTC	CATSDSGTSGANEQFF
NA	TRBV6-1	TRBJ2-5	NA	TGTGCCAGCAGTGTTCACAGGGACGTGAAGACCCAGTACTTC	CASSVHRDVKTQYF
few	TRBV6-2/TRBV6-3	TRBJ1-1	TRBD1	TGTGCCAGCAGTGTTGGACAGGCGAACACTGAAGCTTTCTTT	CASSVGQANTEAFF
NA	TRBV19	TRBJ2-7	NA	TGTGCCAGTAGTCCGGACAGCTGGCCTTACGAGCAGTACTTC	CASSPDSWPYEQYF
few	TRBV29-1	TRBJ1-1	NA	TGCAGCGGCCACAGGGTAGAGACTGAAGCTTTCTTT	CSGHRVETEAFF
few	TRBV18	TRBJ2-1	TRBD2	TGTGCCAGCTCATCCCAAGCGACTAGCAACGAGCAGTTCTTC	CASSSQATSNEQFF
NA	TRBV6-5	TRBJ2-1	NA	TGTGCCAGCAGTGCTTCGACCGGTATCGGTGCGGAGGATGAGCAGTTCTTC	CASSASTGIGAEDEQFF
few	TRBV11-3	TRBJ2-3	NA	TGTGCCAGCAGCTTAGGTCGGGCCAGGGGTTCAGATACGCAGTATTTT	CASSLGRARGSDTQYF
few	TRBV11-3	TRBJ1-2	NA	TGTGCCAGCAGCTTCGTCGCGGGACTAACAAACTATGGCTACACCTTC	CASSFVAGLTNYGYTF
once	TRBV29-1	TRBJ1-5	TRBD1	TGCAGCGTTGCCGGGGGACAGGAAAGCAATCAGCCCCAGCATTTT	CSVAGGQESNQPQHF
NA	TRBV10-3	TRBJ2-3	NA	TGTGCCATCAAGGGCGCTTTTAGCACAGATACGCAGTATTTT	CAIKGAFSTDTQYF
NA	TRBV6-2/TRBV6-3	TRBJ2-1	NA	TGTGCCAGCAGTTACGGTGGCGGCGAAAGCTCCTACAATGAGCAGTTCTTC	CASSYGGGESSYNEQFF
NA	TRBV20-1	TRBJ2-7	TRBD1	TGCAGTGCTCTGTGGACAGGGGGATTTTACGAGCAGTACTTC	CSALWTGGFYEQYF
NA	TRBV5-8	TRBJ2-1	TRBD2	TGTGCCAGCAGCCGTTCGGGACTAGTAACGAATGAGCAGTTCTTC	CASSRSGLVTNEQFF
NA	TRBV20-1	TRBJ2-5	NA	TGCAGTGCTAGAGCCCCCAGGGAATCGGGAGAGACCCAGTACTTC	CSARAPRESGETQYF
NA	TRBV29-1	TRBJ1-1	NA	TGCAGCGGCGGAGAGGAATTTGAAGCTTTCTTT	CSGGEEFEAFF
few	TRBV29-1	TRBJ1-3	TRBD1	TGCAGCGCCCGGCGGGACAGCGGAAACACCATATATTTT	CSARRDSGNTIYF
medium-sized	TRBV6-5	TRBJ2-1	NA	TGTGCCAGCAGTTACGACGGGGGCACCAACAATGAGCAGTTCTTC	CASSYDGGTNNEQFF
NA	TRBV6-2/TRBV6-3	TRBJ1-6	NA	TGTGCCAGCAGAAACCACTCGCCTTCGGTGATCTATAATTCACCCCTCCACTTT	CASRNHSPSVIYNSPLHF
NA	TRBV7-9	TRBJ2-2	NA	TGTGCCAGCAGGGGGATGAGGGACGGTGGGGAGCTGTTTTTT	CASRGMRDGGELFF